A selection of T cell receptor beta chains follows, all from one sample in a study of T-cell memory formation after mild COVID-19. TCRdb fed the 5' RACE reads into MiXCR, producing one record per CDR3 protein. The top ten clones hold 10% to 12% of a sample with fewer than 250,000 distinct CDR3 sequences, around 25% of them seen once. Sample: PBMCs or a T cell subset sorted from them (not recorded which). These receptors were taken from an adult woman who had mild COVID-19 (a few samples of this study predate the infection). Cell type and time point are not known. CDR3s include the opening cysteine and the closing phenylalanine or tryptophan. The order of the fields is V gene, J gene, D gene, clone size, CDR3 DNA, CDR3 protein. The D gene is left open where the match is weak. Only part of the rows carry a size: once, few, many, or a class if the clone is expanded.

TRBV5-5,TRBJ1-6,-,few,TGTGCCAGCAGCTTGGAGATTTCGGCACCCCTCCACTTT,CASSLEISAPLHF
TRBV4-3,TRBJ2-7,-,-,TGCGCCAGCAGCCATATACAGGGAAACGAGCAGTACTTC,CASSHIQGNEQYF
TRBV5-4,TRBJ2-7,TRBD1,few,TGTGCCAGCAGCGGCGCAGTGACAGGGGGCGAGCAGTACTTC,CASSGAVTGGEQYF
TRBV24-1,TRBJ2-1,-,few,TGTGCCACCAGTGCCCAAAATGAGCAGTTCTTC,CATSAQNEQFF
TRBV27,TRBJ2-3,TRBD1,once,TGTGCCAGCAGTGTTGGGACAGGAGGCACAGATACGCAGTATTTT,CASSVGTGGTDTQYF
TRBV5-1,TRBJ1-1,-,few,TGCGCCAGCAGCCCGGGCGAGAAGGAAGCTTTCTTT,CASSPGEKEAFF
TRBV6-2/TRBV6-3,TRBJ2-7,TRBD2,-,TGTGCCAGCAGTTACTCGACTAGCGGAGGCCCCTACGAGCAGTACTTC,CASSYSTSGGPYEQYF
TRBV7-9,TRBJ1-4,TRBD1,-,TGTGCCAGCAGCCTTGGGACAGGGGGAGAAAAGGGCGAAAAACTGTTTTTT,CASSLGTGGEKGEKLFF
TRBV5-5,TRBJ2-1,TRBD2,few,TGTGCCAGCAGTTTCTCTAGCGGCGGGGTAGCTGAGCAGTTCTTC,CASSFSSGGVAEQFF
TRBV29-1,TRBJ2-7,-,many,TGCAGCGTTGATTTCAGTTGGGACGGTGACTACGAGCAGTACTTC,CSVDFSWDGDYEQYF
TRBV29-1,TRBJ2-5,-,few,TGCAGCGTTGAAGATCGGACCAGGGGAAAAGAGACCCAGTACTTC,CSVEDRTRGKETQYF
TRBV12-3/TRBV12-4,TRBJ2-7,-,few,TGTGCCAGCAGTTCCCTGGGGGTCTCCTACGAGCAGTACTTC,CASSSLGVSYEQYF
TRBV15,TRBJ1-1,-,-,TGTGCCACCAGCAGAGATCCTGTGGGGGTCATTGTACGGACTGAAGCTTTCTTT,CATSRDPVGVIVRTEAFF
TRBV12-3/TRBV12-4,TRBJ2-2,TRBD2,few,TGTGCCAGCAGACCATTGAGACTAGCGAGCACCGGGGAGCTGTTTTTT,CASRPLRLASTGELFF
TRBV3-1,TRBJ1-2,-,-,TGTGCCAGCAGCCAAGGAGCAGGAAGCTATGGCTACACCTTC,CASSQGAGSYGYTF
TRBV5-4,TRBJ2-3,-,-,TGTGCCAGCAGCTTGGACGGTTATACGCAGTATTTT,CASSLDGYTQYF
TRBV4-1,TRBJ2-3,-,few,TGCGCCAGCAGCCAAGGCGGAATTAGCACAGATACGCAGTATTTT,CASSQGGISTDTQYF
TRBV29-1,TRBJ2-7,-,-,TGCAGCGTTGTAGGCGGAGGGACGGGCGAGCAGTACTTC,CSVVGGGTGEQYF
TRBV5-4,TRBJ2-5,-,-,TGTGCCAGCAGCTTGAAGGACAGGAGGGGGGAGACCCAGTACTTC,CASSLKDRRGETQYF